Listed below are T cell receptor beta chains from one sample, sequenced in a study of T-cell memory formation after mild COVID-19. TCRdb passed the 5' RACE reads through MiXCR, listing each CDR3 protein once. Here the sample spans under 550,000 distinct CDR3 sequences, approximately 18% being singletons. Sequencing was done on a sample of PBMCs or a T cell subset sorted from them (not recorded which). The source is an adult woman who had mild COVID-19 (a few samples of this study predate the infection). Cell type and time point are not known. The CDR3 runs from the conserved cysteine through the conserved F or W. The order of the fields is clone size, D gene, J gene, V gene, CDR3 DNA, CDR3 protein. A D gene is named only where the DNA matches it firmly. Part of the rows lack a size; the others show once, few, many or a class for expanded clones.

few TRBD2 TRBJ2-1 TRBV12-3/TRBV12-4 TGTGCCAGCAGTATAGCGGGGGGGTACAATGAGCAGTTCTTC CASSIAGGYNEQFF
- - TRBJ2-7 TRBV20-1 TGCAGTGCTAGAGATCCGACAGTCGATCCCTACGAGCAGTACTTC CSARDPTVDPYEQYF
- TRBD1 TRBJ1-3 TRBV7-2 TGTGCCAGCAGCTCCCCGGGACAGGGAACTGGAAACACCATATATTTT CASSSPGQGTGNTIYF
many - TRBJ1-5 TRBV12-3/TRBV12-4 TGTGCCAGCAGCCCCGGACAGAATCAGCCCCAGCATTTT CASSPGQNQPQHF
few TRBD2 TRBJ2-7 TRBV5-1 TGCGCCAGCAGTCCTGGCGGCGGGGGGAGAACCTACGAGCAGTACTTC CASSPGGGGRTYEQYF
- - TRBJ2-7 TRBV18 TGTGCCAGCTCACCACACAGGGATATAAGGGAGCAGTACTTC CASSPHRDIREQYF
- - TRBJ1-1 TRBV27 TGTGCCACCGCCCGGCGGTGGGACACTGAAGCTTTCTTT CATARRWDTEAFF
many TRBD2 TRBJ2-3 TRBV7-3 TGTGCCAGCAGCCCAGAGAGCGGGGGGGCGCAGTATTTT CASSPESGGAQYF
many TRBD1 TRBJ2-2 TRBV5-1 TGCGCCAGCAGCCACCCCCTGGGACAGGGGAAGACCGGGGAGCTGTTTTTT CASSHPLGQGKTGELFF
- - TRBJ2-3 TRBV7-3 TGTGCCAGCAGTTTAGGACTACGAAACACAGATACGCAGTATTTT CASSLGLRNTDTQYF
few - TRBJ1-2 TRBV5-1 TGCGCCAGCAGCTTGGAAGGGGCGCAAGATGGCTACACCTTC CASSLEGAQDGYTF
few TRBD2 TRBJ2-7 TRBV20-1 TGCAGTGCGCGTCAGGGAGGGTACGAGCAGTACTTC CSARQGGYEQYF
- - TRBJ1-2 TRBV4-3 TGCGCCAGCAGCCACGGAGTGGACGTCTTTGGCTACACCTTC CASSHGVDVFGYTF
few - TRBJ2-3 TRBV12-5 TGTGCTAGTGGGACAAATTCCAGGGCGCCTAGCACAGATACGCAGTATTTT CASGTNSRAPSTDTQYF
- - TRBJ1-5 TRBV6-6 TGTGCCAGCAGTAACCGGGTCCTCAATCAGCCCCAGCATTTT CASSNRVLNQPQHF
- TRBD2 TRBJ2-5 TRBV10-3 TGTGCCATCAGCTCTAGCGGGAGGGCCGAGGAGACCCAGTACTTC CAISSSGRAEETQYF
- - TRBJ2-7 TRBV27 TGTGCCAGCAGTCCTTACTCAGGCGACTACGAGCAGTACTTC CASSPYSGDYEQYF
- TRBD1 TRBJ1-3 TRBV9 TGTGCCAGCAGCGTAGTCGGGGGAATTGGGACAGTCGGAAACACCATATATTTT CASSVVGGIGTVGNTIYF
few TRBD1 TRBJ2-1 TRBV5-1 TGCGCCAGTAACCCGGGACAGTCGACGGGCAATGAGCAGTTCTTC CASNPGQSTGNEQFF
- - TRBJ2-7 TRBV9 TGTGCCAGCAGCGTAGCCTCACTAACTAGCGAGCAGTACTTC CASSVASLTSEQYF
few - TRBJ2-4 TRBV12-3/TRBV12-4 TGTGCCAGCAGAGGAAGTCTGCAGCTAACCAAAAACATTCAGTACTTC CASRGSLQLTKNIQYF
- - TRBJ2-1 TRBV24-1 TGTGCCACCGGATCACAGGGAAAAAGCCCCAACTCCTACAATGAGCAGTTCTTC CATGSQGKSPNSYNEQFF
- - TRBJ2-1 TRBV7-8 TGTGCCAGCAGCCCGCTTTGGGATGAGCAGTTCTTC CASSPLWDEQFF
few - TRBJ2-3 TRBV7-9 TGTGCCAGCCTCCAGGGCCGAGATACGCAGTATTTT CASLQGRDTQYF
- TRBD1 TRBJ1-5 TRBV7-2 TGTGCCAGCAGCTTCGGGGACAGGGTCGGACAGCCCCAGCATTTT CASSFGDRVGQPQHF
- TRBD1 TRBJ2-7 TRBV6-5 TGTGCCAGCAGACGGGACAGGGGGCTCTACGAGCAGTACTTC CASRRDRGLYEQYF
- TRBD2 TRBJ2-7 TRBV6-5 TGTGCCACCATAGCGGGAGGGTACTCCTACGAGCAGTACTTC CATIAGGYSYEQYF
few - TRBJ1-1 TRBV4-3 TGCGCCAGCAGCCAAGATTCGCGAAACACTGAAGCTTTCTTT CASSQDSRNTEAFF
few - TRBJ2-5 TRBV20-1 TGCAGTGCTATGGCCCCGGGCCGAGGGCTTCAGACCCAGTACTTC CSAMAPGRGLQTQYF
- - TRBJ2-5 TRBV27 TGTGCCAGCAGTTCCACCCGGGACTCGATTCAAGAGACCCAGTACTTC CASSSTRDSIQETQYF
- - TRBJ2-3 TRBV3-1 TGTGCCAGCAGCCAAGATACTTCCTACGGGGCGTTCACAGATACGCAGTATTTT CASSQDTSYGAFTDTQYF
- TRBD2 TRBJ2-1 TRBV5-1 TGCGCCAGCAGCTTGGGGGCGGGAGGGAACAATGAGCAGTTCTTC CASSLGAGGNNEQFF
few TRBD2 TRBJ2-1 TRBV6-2/TRBV6-3 TGTGCCAGCAAGAATCTAGCGGGGGGGCACAATGAGCAGTTCTTC CASKNLAGGHNEQFF